These 7 T cell receptor beta chains came from one sample sequenced in a study of blood T cell repertoires in COVID-19. Clones were sequenced by immunoSEQ multiplex PCR, and TCRdb holds only the in-frame ones, with some missing. The profile covers more than 150,000 clones, with 70% to 85% appearing a single time and roughly 6.8% taken by the ten largest. The sequenced material came from peripheral blood. The source of these receptors is a human donor in a cohort sampled during active COVID-19.

The rearrangement joins TRBV6-5 to TRBJ1-2; 7 bases map to TRBD1. J gave up 5 bases and V 8 bases, and 14 bases lay outside the gene matches. The CDR3 runs 15 residues. Germline CDR1 and CDR2: MNHEY and SVGAGI. In DNA form, the CDR3 reads TGTGCCAGCGTGTTTCAACAGGGGACCTCTTATGGCTACACCTTC. Translation gives CASVFQQGTSYGYTF.

The rearrangement uses TRBV6-1 and TRBJ2-5, with D tentatively TRBD2 (7 bases). This CDR3 is 14 amino acids long. Trimming stripped 3 bases from V and 1 base from J, with 9 bases between. Germline CDR1 MNHNS, CDR2 SASEGT. The CDR3 DNA is TGTGCCAGCAGTGATAGGGGGGGCCAAGAGACCCAGTACTTC. It is translated as CASSDRGGQETQYF.

V usage is TRBV7-8 and J usage is TRBJ1-4; maybe TRBD1 (5 bases). This CDR3 is 16 amino acids long. Trimming removed 4 bases from V and 1 base from J, with 13 bases in between. The germline V gene has CDR1 SGHVS and CDR2 FQNEAQ. The CDR3 spells CASSSEWGETNEKLFF. The CDR3 bases are TGTGCCAGCAGCTCAGAGTGGGGCGAAACTAATGAAAAACTGTTTTTT.

This clone was observed a handful of times. The rearrangement links TRBV10-1 to TRBJ1-1; no firm D call. The CDR3 sequence is 15 residues long. CDR1 WNHNN and CDR2 SYGVQD come from the germline V gene (reference sequence). The V and J ends lost 0 bases and 3 bases respectively, with 11 bases between them. CDR3 loop: CASSESYAEHTEAFF. CDR3 bases: TGCGCCAGCAGTGAGTCGTATGCGGAGCACACTGAAGCTTTCTTT.

The chain links TRBV5-4 to TRBJ2-7, with TRBD1 matching over 7 bases. The CDR3 loop spans 16 amino acids. CDR1 and CDR2 (germline): SGHNT, YYREEE (reference sequence). After removal of 2 bases from V and 4 bases from J, the junction contained 12 bases not matched to a gene. In nucleotides, the CDR3 is TGTGCCAGCAGCTTAGGGGGCCGGGACAGAAGGTACGAGCAGTACTTC. Translating gives CASSLGGRDRRYEQYF. The full variable domain, completed using reference TRBV5-4 and TRBJ2-7, is ETGVTQSPTHLIKTRGQQVTLRCSSQSGHNTVSWYQQALGQGPQFIFQYYREEENGRGNFPPRFSGLQFPNYSSELNVNALELDDSALYLCASSLGGRDRRYEQYFGPGTRLTVT.

The chain couples TRBV5-4 to TRBJ2-6; the D gene is possibly TRBD1 (5 bases). The CDR3 covers 15 residues. V was cut by 1 base and J by 2 bases, with 7 bases left in between. From germline, CDR1 is SGHNT and CDR2 YYREEE (reference sequence). This CDR3 reads CASSLRGPGANVLTF. CDR3 DNA sequence: TGTGCCAGCAGCTTGAGGGGCCCTGGGGCCAACGTCCTGACTTTC.

The chain is built from TRBV5-1 and TRBJ2-3; 9 bases are a match to TRBD1. The CDR3 is 14 residues long. Per the germline V gene, CDR1 is SGHRS and CDR2 is YFSETQ. The J segment lost 3 bases and the V segment lost 4 bases, leaving 3 bases of the junction unmatched. CDR3 nucleotide sequence: TGCGCCAGCAGCACGACAGGGGGGACAGATACGCAGTATTTT. The encoded protein is CASSTTGGTDTQYF. Based on the CDR3 plus reference TRBV5-1 and TRBJ2-3, the full variable domain is KAGVTQTPRYLIKTRGQQVTLSCSPISGHRSVSWYQQTPGQGLQFLFEYFSETQRNKGNFPGRFSGRQFSNSRSEMNVSTLELGDSALYLCASSTTGGTDTQYFGPGTRLTVL.